What follows are 22 T cell receptor beta chains derived from one specimen sequenced in a study of molecular identifiers for immune sequencing clone quantification (dated by TCRdb to the late 2010s). The library was obtained by PCR. Sequencer: NextSeq 500. The public reads were reanalyzed by TCRdb: fastp trimming at Q25, MiXCR alignment, in-frame beta chains only. CDR3 protein sequences are deduplicated, and each keeps its most common genes and DNA. The sample includes around 460,000 distinct CDR3 sequences, with under 30% observed a single time. The ten largest account for roughly 0.77% of the sample. The specimen was naive CD8+ T cells from blood, with Jurkat cell RNA spiked in. This specimen's cell subset or site label, per the study, means: FACS-sorted CD8+CD4-CCR7+CD45RA+ naive T cells. The source is a human donor in good health. Some libraries in this study had Jurkat cell RNA spiked in.

This clonotype appeared a few times. The V gene is TRBV3-1, the J gene TRBJ2-5, with D perhaps TRBD1 (6 bases). The V gene lost 0 bases and the J gene lost 4 bases, with 12 bases spanning the gap. The CDR3 spans 15 residues. The germline V gene has CDR1 LGHDT and CDR2 YNNKEL (reference sequence). The CDR3 DNA reads as TGTGCCAGCAGCCAAGAGACCGTGACAGGAGAGACCCAGTACTTC. This codes for CASSQETVTGETQYF.

The chain is built from TRBV12-3 or TRBV12-4 and TRBJ2-3; D gene ambiguous. V was trimmed by 8 bases and J by 4 bases, leaving 13 bases between them. The CDR3 totals 13 residues. CDR3 DNA sequence: TGTGCCAGCGTAGACTCCCCAGCAGATACGCAGTATTTT. Protein: CASVDSPADTQYF.

In regard to this clonotype: A much larger clone is a single base away; this may be a read error. The rearrangement joins TRBV11-2 to TRBJ2-1, with 7 bases aligning to TRBD2. The CDR3 contains 16 residues. Per the germline V gene, CDR1 is SGHAT and CDR2 is FQNNGV. The J segment lost 0 bases and the V segment lost 1 base, leaving 3 bases of the junction unmatched. The CDR3 loop is CASSLAGGGSYNEQFF. The CDR3 coding sequence is TGTGCCAGCAGCTTAGCGGGGGGAGGCTCCTACAATGAGCAGTTCTTC.

Note on this clonotype: It may be a read error: a sequence one base away is much more abundant. This sequence joins TRBV5-6 and TRBJ2-4, with D unresolved. This CDR3 has 14 residues. Looked up from germline, CDR1 is SGHDT and CDR2 is YYEEEE. CDR3 in amino acids: CASSSYLAKNVQYF. Written as DNA, the CDR3 is TGTGCCAGCAGCTCTTACTTAGCCAAAAACGTTCAGTACTTC.

Ten or more counts support this clonotype. This sequence joins TRBV6-5 and TRBJ2-7; either TRBD1 or TRBD2 may fit D (5 bases each). The CDR3 is 14 amino acids. CDR1 is MNHEY and CDR2 is SVGAGI in the germline V gene. V was clipped by 5 bases and J by 7 bases, with 18 bases between them. The CDR3 is CASSPIDGAREQYF. In DNA, the CDR3 is TGTGCCAGCAGTCCAATCGACGGGGCTAGAGAGCAGTACTTC.

A few counts support this clonotype. The chain recombines TRBV3-1 with TRBJ2-1; 9 bases are shared with TRBD2. This CDR3 comprises 14 residues. J lost 9 bases, V lost 4 bases, and 7 bases had no gene match. Germline V gene data show CDR1 as LGHDT and CDR2 as YNNKEL (reference sequence). CDR3 sequence (DNA): TGTGCCAGCAGCCTTCCGGGACTAGCAGGTGAGCAGTTCTTC. It is translated as CASSLPGLAGEQFF.

This chain joins TRBV27 and TRBJ2-7; D is possibly TRBD1 (5 bases). The V gene's germline CDR1 is MNHEY and CDR2 SMNVEV (reference sequence). Trimming took 6 bases from V and 3 from J, leaving 15 bases between them. The CDR3 consists of 14 residues. CDR3 amino acids: CASRSETANYEQYF. The CDR3 DNA is TGTGCCAGCAGATCCGAGACAGCAAACTACGAGCAGTACTTC.

This clonotype was counted at least ten times. The rearrangement links TRBV25-1 to TRBJ2-7; 9 positions match TRBD2. The CDR3 covers 15 residues. V lost 3 bases and J lost 3; bases outside the gene matches: 6. Germline V gene data show CDR1 as MGHDK and CDR2 as SYGVNS. CDR3 region: CASSDRSSGDYEQYF. CDR3 coding DNA: TGTGCCAGCAGTGATCGGTCTAGCGGGGACTACGAGCAGTACTTC.

This clonotype was seen only a few times. V usage is TRBV6-2 or TRBV6-3 and J usage is TRBJ1-1; D possibly corresponds to TRBD1 (5 bases). CDR3 length equals 15 residues. Germline values: CDR1 MNHEY, CDR2 SVGEGT. With 2 bases removed from V and 7 bases from J, the gap between germline ends came to 17 bases. DNA of the CDR3: TGTGCCAGCAGTTACGAGAATTGGCTGACAGATGAAGCTTTCTTT. It translates to CASSYENWLTDEAFF.

This clonotype showed up just a few times. The genes are TRBV6-5 and TRBJ2-5; D is perhaps TRBD2 (5 bases). The CDR3 contains 15 residues. The V end lost 2 bases, the J end lost 5 bases, and 15 bases lay between the germline ends. From germline, CDR1 is MNHEY and CDR2 SVGAGI. The chain's CDR3 is CASSYPPGVPETQYF. CDR3 in DNA: TGTGCCAGCAGTTACCCCCCCGGGGTTCCGGAGACCCAGTACTTC.

V gene TRBV5-4 combines with J gene TRBJ2-1; 7 bases match TRBD2. The trim removed 2 bases at V and 3 bases at J, leaving 11 bases unmatched. CDR3 length equals 17 residues. Germline CDR1 SGHNT, CDR2 YYREEE (reference sequence). In DNA form, the CDR3 reads TGTGCCAGCAGCTTTGGGTCGGTCGGGAGGAGCTACAATGAGCAGTTCTTC. It encodes CASSFGSVGRSYNEQFF.

This clonotype was recorded a few times. This chain joins TRBV2 and TRBJ2-5; perhaps D is TRBD1 or TRBD2 (6 bases each). Trimming took 0 bases from V and 1 from J, leaving 12 bases between them. The CDR3 contains 16 residues. CDR1 and CDR2 (germline): SNHLY, FYNNEI. The CDR3 is CASSEAEGQLQETQYF. The CDR3 DNA reads TGTGCCAGCAGTGAAGCGGAGGGACAACTCCAAGAGACCCAGTACTTC.

This clonotype was counted only a few times. The rearrangement joins TRBV7-9 to TRBJ1-2, with TRBD1 identical over 7 bases. This CDR3 has 12 amino acids. Germline V gene data show CDR1 as SEHNR and CDR2 as FQNEAQ (reference sequence). Trimming cost V 7 bases and J 6 bases; bases outside gene matches: 5. The DNA of the CDR3 is TGTGCCAGCACGACAGGGTCCAATGGCTACACCTTC. Translated, it gives CASTTGSNGYTF.

This chain connects TRBV19 to TRBJ1-1; the match to TRBD1 covers 11 bases. V lost 1 base and J lost 4; bases outside the gene matches: 5. Germline values: CDR1 LNHDA, CDR2 SQIVND (reference sequence). The CDR3 runs 16 residues. The CDR3 DNA reads TGTGCCAGTAGTATAGCCCCCGGGACAGGGGGCACTGAAGCTTTCTTT. Its translation is CASSIAPGTGGTEAFF.

This clonotype was recorded many times. This chain links TRBV5-1 with TRBJ2-7, with a weak D call TRBD2 (6 bases). The V end lost 7 bases, the J end lost 6 bases, and 11 bases lay between the germline ends. This CDR3 is 11 amino acids long. Germline CDR1 reads SGHRS; CDR2 reads YFSETQ. CDR3 protein: CASRGGVEQYF. DNA of the CDR3: TGCGCCAGCCGTGGAGGGGTCGAGCAGTACTTC. Full variable domain (outside the CDR3, taken from reference TRBV5-1 and TRBJ2-7): KAGVTQTPRYLIKTRGQQVTLSCSPISGHRSVSWYQQTPGQGLQFLFEYFSETQRNKGNFPGRFSGRQFSNSRSEMNVSTLELGDSALYLCASRGGVEQYFGPGTRLTVT.

There are many counts of this clonotype. The chain has TRBV29-1 and TRBJ2-5, with D hard to call. V dropped 6 bases and J dropped 4 bases, with 12 bases sitting between them. This CDR3 has 12 amino acids. Germline V gene lookup returns CDR1 SQVTM and CDR2 ANQGSEA. The CDR3 DNA sequence: TGCAGCGTACGACATAAGCGAGAGACCCAGTACTTC. This encodes CSVRHKRETQYF.

About this clonotype itself: This sequence may be a read error, since a much larger clone differs from it by one base. The conserved phenylalanine or tryptophan is not found at the CDR3 terminus, so this likely reflects a read error. The chain joins TRBV4-3 to TRBJ2-6, with D unclear. Looked up from germline, CDR1 is LGHNA and CDR2 is YSLEER. V lost 3 bases to trimming and J lost 4 bases, with 7 bases between them. The CDR3 is 14 residues long. CDR3 residues: CASSHLSGANVLTI. The CDR3 bases are TGCGCCAGCAGCCACCTATCAGGGGCCAACGTCCTGACTATC.

This clonotype was recorded a few times. The chain is built from TRBV7-8 and TRBJ1-2, with 8 nucleotides matching TRBD1. This CDR3 is built from 16 residues. Germline V lookup: CDR1 SGHVS, CDR2 FQNEAQ. V shed 4 bases, J shed 6 bases, and the junction held 13 bases outside the gene matches. The CDR3: CASSSSNNAGGNGYTF. CDR3 nucleotide sequence: TGTGCCAGCAGCTCCTCTAACAATGCAGGGGGCAATGGCTACACCTTC.

This clonotype was observed at least ten times. The V call is TRBV6-5, the J call TRBJ2-7, with TRBD2 matching 16 bases. The V gene end was trimmed by 6 bases and the J gene end by 7 bases; junction bases not matched to a gene: 6. Germline V CDR1 and CDR2: MNHEY, SVGAGI. The CDR3 is 15 residues long. CDR3 nucleotide sequence: TGTGCCAGCAGACCGGGACTAGCGGGAGGGCGTGAGCAGTACTTC. Amino acid sequence: CASRPGLAGGREQYF.

This clonotype was seen a handful of times. Given a much more abundant clone one base away, this may be a read error. The chain links TRBV7-9 to TRBJ1-1, with a tentative D call TRBD1 (5 bases). This CDR3 has 13 amino acids. Germline V CDR1 and CDR2: SEHNR, FQNEAQ (reference sequence). CDR3 sequence: CASSLDRNPEAFF. The CDR3 DNA follows: TGTGCCAGCAGCTTAGACAGGAACCCTGAAGCTTTCTTT.

The gene calls are TRBV5-4 and TRBJ1-2; D gene ambiguous. The CDR3 totals 15 residues. Germline values: CDR1 SGHNT, CDR2 YYREEE (reference sequence). V shed 2 bases and J shed 4 bases, with 15 bases lying between them. The CDR3 loop is CASSFVRGFSYGYTF. DNA for the CDR3: TGTGCCAGCAGCTTTGTCCGGGGATTCAGCTATGGCTACACCTTC.

This chain joins TRBV28 and TRBJ2-3; 8 bases fit TRBD2. Trimming cost V 4 bases and J 2 bases; bases outside gene matches: 8. This CDR3 is built from 16 residues. Germline loops: CDR1 MDHEN, CDR2 SYDVKM. CDR3 amino acids: CASSSSGTSYTDTQYF. In DNA, the CDR3 is TGTGCCAGCAGTTCCTCCGGGACTAGTTACACAGATACGCAGTATTTT.